This passage covers 26 T cell receptor beta chains from one sample sequenced in a study of beta chain features in type 1 diabetes. The isolated RNA, all of it, was reverse transcribed, so expressed TCRB transcripts were what got sequenced. Repertoires were generated with immunoSEQ multiplex PCR, while TCRdb's copy carries only in-frame clones and drops some. The data show some 410,000 clones, around 13% seen once. The specimen sequenced was naive CD4+ T cells from blood. These receptors were taken from a man aged 25 to 45 in good health.

J is TRBJ2-1 and V is TRBV30; D is perhaps TRBD2 (6 bases). Between the trimmed V and J ends, which lost 0 bases and 7 bases, there was a span of 19 bases. Germline V gene data show CDR1 as GTSNPN and CDR2 as SVGIG (reference sequence). This CDR3 has 16 amino acids. CDR3 residues: CAWSVLGNGRRNEQFF. In DNA, the CDR3 is TGTGCCTGGAGTGTACTGGGTAACGGGAGAAGGAATGAGCAGTTCTTC. The full variable domain, its missing parts supplied by reference TRBV30 and TRBJ2-1, is SQTIHQWPATLVQPVGSPLSLECTVEGTSNPNLYWYRQAAGRGLQLLFYSVGIGQISSEVPQNLSASRPQDRQFILSSKKLLLSDSGFYLCAWSVLGNGRRNEQFFGPGTRLTVL.

The V gene is TRBV4-3, the J gene TRBJ1-6; TRBD1 aligns across 8 bases. The length of the CDR3 is 15 residues. V trimming: 3 bases; J trimming: 6 bases; junction bases outside the gene matches: 4. Germline V gene data show CDR1 as LGHNA and CDR2 as YSLEER. The DNA of the CDR3 is TGCGCCAGCAGCCAGGGGACAGGAATTAATTCACCCCTCCACTTT. This encodes CASSQGTGINSPLHF.

The chain joins TRBV14 to TRBJ2-1; D call uncertain. Germline values: CDR1 SGHDN, CDR2 FVKESK. The CDR3 extends over 14 amino acids. Deletions cut 2 bases from V and 8 bases from J, with 13 bases between. The CDR3: CASSQRAWLDEQFF. The CDR3 DNA reads as TGTGCCAGCAGCCAAAGAGCCTGGTTGGATGAGCAGTTCTTC. The whole variable domain, filled in from reference TRBV14 and TRBJ2-1, reads EAGVTQFPSHSVIEKGQTVTLRCDPISGHDNLYWYRRVMGKEIKFLLHFVKESKQDESGMPNNRFLAERTGGTYSTLKVQPAELEDSGVYFCASSQRAWLDEQFFGPGTRLTVL.

The chain carries TRBV11-2 and TRBJ2-3, with 7 bases that match TRBD2. Germline V gene sequence: CDR1 SGHAT, CDR2 FQNNGV. V shed 8 bases, J shed 3 bases, and the junction held 2 bases outside the gene matches. The CDR3 is 12 residues long. CDR3 protein: CASGRETDTQYF. The CDR3 DNA follows: TGTGCCAGCGGGCGGGAGACAGATACGCAGTATTTT. The full variable domain, with the rest looked up from reference TRBV11-2 and TRBJ2-3, is EAGVAQSPRYKIIEKRQSVAFWCNPISGHATLYWYQQILGQGPKLLIQFQNNGVVDDSQLPKDRFSAERLKGVDSTLKIQPAKLEDSAVYLCASGRETDTQYFGPGTRLTVL.

The chain couples TRBV7-2 to TRBJ2-1, with 10 bases fitting TRBD1. The J segment lost 7 bases and the V segment lost 1 base, leaving 4 bases of the junction unmatched. This CDR3 has 15 residues. The germline gives CDR1 SGHTA, CDR2 FQGNSA. This CDR3 is CASSLGGQGENEQFF. The DNA for the CDR3 is TGTGCCAGCAGCTTAGGAGGACAGGGGGAGAATGAGCAGTTCTTC.

V and J are TRBV19 and TRBJ2-1; D ambiguous. This CDR3 region has 18 residues. CDR1 and CDR2 (germline): LNHDA, SQIVND (reference sequence). Trimming took off 0 bases at V and 1 base at J, with 16 bases between the two ends. The DNA for the CDR3 is TGTGCCAGTAGTATAGATAGGAGTTTGGGTCGTTCCTACAATGAGCAGTTCTTC. It translates to CASSIDRSLGRSYNEQFF.

V and J are TRBV20-1 and TRBJ2-5; D is possibly TRBD1 (5 bases). CDR1 and CDR2 (germline): DFQATT, SNEGSKA (reference sequence). The CDR3 spans 11 residues. Trimming shortened V by 6 bases and J by 6 bases, and 11 bases separated the two germline ends. Written as DNA, the CDR3 is TGCAGTGCGACGGACATACAGACCCAGTACTTC. This codes for CSATDIQTQYF.

The DNA for the CDR3 is TGTGCCAGCAGCGTAGGTCACAGAGGACAAAACATTCAGTACTTC. Its translation: CASSVGHRGQNIQYF. The chain employs TRBV9 and TRBJ2-4, with unresolved D. This CDR3 comprises 15 residues. Per germline, CDR1 SGDLS and CDR2 YYNGEE. V was trimmed by 0 bases and J by 5 bases, leaving 12 bases between them.

The V call is TRBV5-1, the J call TRBJ2-4; 9 bases align to TRBD1. This CDR3 is 17 amino acids long. CDR1 SGHRS and CDR2 YFSETQ come from the germline V gene. V shed 4 bases, J shed 1 base, and the junction held 9 bases outside the gene matches. CDR3 DNA sequence: TGCGCCAGCAGCATCCGGACAGGGGCGAGGGCCAAAAACATTCAGTACTTC. Amino acids: CASSIRTGARAKNIQYF.

This clone showed up just a few times. The chain joins TRBV7-2 to TRBJ2-4; a weak D match, TRBD1 (6 bases). Germline V gives CDR1 SGHTA, CDR2 FQGNSA. The ends were cut back, 0 bases at V and 5 bases at J, with 11 bases in the middle. The CDR3 loop spans 15 amino acids. CDR3: CASSLAGTKENIQYF. The CDR3 DNA follows: TGTGCCAGCAGCTTAGCGGGGACAAAGGAAAACATTCAGTACTTC.

This chain joins TRBV5-1 and TRBJ2-3; 8 bases map to TRBD2. This CDR3 is built from 15 residues. The germline V gene has CDR1 SGHRS and CDR2 YFSETQ. After removal of 4 bases from V and 3 bases from J, the junction contained 7 bases not matched to a gene. CDR3 sequence (DNA): TGCGCCAGCAGCGCCGGGACTAGGAGGACAGATACGCAGTATTTT. Its protein is CASSAGTRRTDTQYF.

This clone turned up a few times. The chain is built from TRBV2 and TRBJ2-6; D might be TRBD2 (6 bases). Germline-derived CDR1 and CDR2 are SNHLY and FYNNEI. V was shortened by 8 bases and J by 7 bases, with 9 bases between the two germline ends. CDR3 length: 12 amino acids. The CDR3 nucleotides are TGTGCCAGCCGACTAGTCGCCAACGTCCTGACTTTC. It is translated as CASRLVANVLTF. The full variable domain, rest sourced from reference TRBV2 and TRBJ2-6, is EPEVTQTPSHQVTQMGQEVILRCVPISNHLYFYWYRQILGQKVEFLVSFYNNEISEKSEIFDDQFSVERPDGSNFTLKIRSTKLEDSAMYFCASRLVANVLTFGAGSRLTVL.

The gene calls are TRBV11-2 and TRBJ1-1; D is perhaps TRBD1 (6 bases). V was trimmed by 5 bases and J by 1 base, leaving 14 bases between them. CDR3 length equals 15 residues. Germline V gene lookup returns CDR1 SGHAT and CDR2 FQNNGV. CDR3 nucleotide sequence: TGTGCCAGCAGCCCCATCGGGGGCCGGAACACTGAAGCTTTCTTT. Translation gives CASSPIGGRNTEAFF. The full variable domain, rest sourced from reference TRBV11-2 and TRBJ1-1, is EAGVAQSPRYKIIEKRQSVAFWCNPISGHATLYWYQQILGQGPKLLIQFQNNGVVDDSQLPKDRFSAERLKGVDSTLKIQPAKLEDSAVYLCASSPIGGRNTEAFFGQGTRLTVV.

J is TRBJ2-1 and V is TRBV18; D might be TRBD1 or TRBD2, each matching 5 bases. Between the trimmed V and J ends, which lost 2 bases and 2 bases, there was a span of 10 bases. The CDR3 has 15 residues. Germline V lookup: CDR1 KGHSH, CDR2 LQKENI. In DNA, the CDR3 is TGTGCCAGCTCACCAGGGGGTTCGACCTACAATGAGCAGTTCTTC. Protein sequence: CASSPGGSTYNEQFF. The full variable domain, completed using reference TRBV18 and TRBJ2-1, is NAGVMQNPRHLVRRRGQEARLRCSPMKGHSHVYWYRQLPEEGLKFMVYLQKENIIDESGMPKERFSAEFPKEGPSILRIQQVVRGDSAAYFCASSPGGSTYNEQFFGPGTRLTVL.

This clone was counted a few times. This chain joins TRBV25-1 and TRBJ2-1, with D tentatively TRBD1 (7 bases). V was cut by 5 bases and J by 9 bases, with 17 bases left in between. This CDR3 comprises 14 residues. The germline V gene encodes CDR1 MGHDK and CDR2 SYGVNS. The CDR3 DNA follows: TGTGCCAGCAGTCTTCCAGGGGGGCGAGGTGAGCAGTTCTTC. Its translation is CASSLPGGRGEQFF.

This clone was seen a handful of times. This chain links TRBV13 with TRBJ2-6, with D perhaps matching TRBD1 (6 bases). CDR1 is PRHDT and CDR2 is FYEKMQ in the germline V gene (reference sequence). This CDR3 has 15 residues. V was pared by 7 bases and J by 0 bases, with 10 bases between. CDR3 sequence (DNA): TGTGCCAGCATGAGGGGGACCTCTGGGGCCAACGTCCTGACTTTC. It is translated as CASMRGTSGANVLTF.

The chain employs TRBV9 and TRBJ1-3, with 8 bases that match TRBD1. Germline loops: CDR1 SGDLS, CDR2 YYNGEE. The CDR3 is 16 amino acids. With V trimmed by 3 bases and J by 0 bases, 5 bases remained unmatched. The CDR3 DNA is TGTGCCAGCAGCGCAACCGGGACAGGCTCTGGAAACACCATATATTTT. Its protein product is CASSATGTGSGNTIYF.

This rearrangement joins TRBV7-2 to TRBJ2-1, with 7 bases matching TRBD2. The CDR3 contains 15 residues. The V and J ends lost 5 bases and 5 bases, in that order; junction bases with no gene match: 9. CDR1 is SGHTA, CDR2 FQGNSA, per germline. CDR3 protein: CASSILRLADNEQFF. The CDR3 nucleotides read TGTGCCAGCAGCATCCTGCGGCTAGCGGACAATGAGCAGTTCTTC.

This clone occurred a few times. The chain joins TRBV9 to TRBJ1-6; D perhaps matches TRBD1 (5 bases). Per the germline V gene, CDR1 is SGDLS and CDR2 is YYNGEE. V was shortened by 0 bases and J by 10 bases, with 17 bases between the two germline ends. This CDR3 comprises 16 residues. CDR3: CASSVAHLQGRSPLHF. The CDR3 DNA follows: TGTGCCAGCAGCGTAGCTCATCTTCAGGGACGCTCACCCCTCCACTTT. The complete variable domain, with remaining parts taken from reference TRBV9 and TRBJ1-6, reads DSGVTQTPKHLITATGQRVTLRCSPRSGDLSVYWYQQSLDQGLQFLIQYYNGEERAKGNILERFSAQQFPDLHSELNLSSLELGDSALYFCASSVAHLQGRSPLHFGNGTRLTVT.

This chain links TRBV5-1 with TRBJ2-5; D is unresolved. From germline, CDR1 is SGHRS and CDR2 YFSETQ. V dropped 3 bases and J dropped 5 bases, with 11 bases sitting between them. CDR3 length equals 13 residues. The CDR3 loop is CASSSRGRETQYF. CDR3 nucleotides: TGCGCCAGCAGCTCCCGAGGCAGGGAGACCCAGTACTTC.

CDR3 in amino acids: CASSRQGTGVGDTQYF. DNA for the CDR3: TGTGCCAGCAGCCGTCAGGGAACGGGAGTAGGAGATACGCAGTATTTT. This chain links TRBV5-4 with TRBJ2-3; perhaps TRBD2 as D (6 bases). The CDR3 has 16 amino acids. V lost 4 bases to trimming and J lost 5 bases, with 20 bases between them. The germline gives CDR1 SGHNT, CDR2 YYREEE (reference sequence).

The gene calls are TRBV7-9 and TRBJ2-5; D unclear. The germline CDR1 and CDR2 sequences are SEHNR and FQNEAQ (reference sequence). The CDR3 extends over 13 amino acids. The V end was cut by 8 bases, the J end by 2 bases, with 12 bases between. CDR3 protein: CASSQWPQETQYF. The CDR3 bases are TGTGCCAGCTCTCAGTGGCCGCAAGAGACCCAGTACTTC.

This rearrangement joins TRBV15 to TRBJ1-2; no firm D call. The CDR3 contains 13 residues. Germline loops: CDR1 LNHNV, CDR2 YYDKDF (reference sequence). The V end was cut by 2 bases, the J end by 2 bases, with 6 bases between. In DNA, the CDR3 is TGTGCCACCAGCAGACGTAACAACTATGGCTACACCTTC. Protein product: CATSRRNNYGYTF.

The chain joins TRBV5-4 to TRBJ2-1, with TRBD1 matching over 8 bases. The CDR3 covers 14 residues. Germline CDR1 and CDR2: SGHNT and YYREEE (reference sequence). Unmatched junction bases numbered 9, after V lost 5 bases and J lost 8 bases. The CDR3 DNA is TGTGCCAGCAGATTCCGACAGGGGATAGATGAGCAGTTCTTC. Protein: CASRFRQGIDEQFF.

This chain connects TRBV18 to TRBJ2-1, with 10 positions matching TRBD2. Germline assignment: CDR1 KGHSH and CDR2 LQKENI. The CDR3 totals 14 residues. With 5 bases clipped from V and 5 bases from J, the junction kept 3 bases outside the gene matches. The CDR3 nucleotides read TGTGCCAGCTCAGCTAGCGGGGGCCACAATGAGCAGTTCTTC. Translated, it gives CASSASGGHNEQFF.

This chain uses TRBV5-1 with TRBJ2-3; possibly TRBD1 for D (6 bases). Trimming stripped 1 base from V and 4 bases from J, with 7 bases between. This CDR3 is built from 13 residues. CDR1 and CDR2 from the germline V gene are SGHRS and YFSETQ. The CDR3: CASSLKGADTQYF. The CDR3 nucleotides are TGCGCCAGCAGCTTGAAGGGGGCAGATACGCAGTATTTT.